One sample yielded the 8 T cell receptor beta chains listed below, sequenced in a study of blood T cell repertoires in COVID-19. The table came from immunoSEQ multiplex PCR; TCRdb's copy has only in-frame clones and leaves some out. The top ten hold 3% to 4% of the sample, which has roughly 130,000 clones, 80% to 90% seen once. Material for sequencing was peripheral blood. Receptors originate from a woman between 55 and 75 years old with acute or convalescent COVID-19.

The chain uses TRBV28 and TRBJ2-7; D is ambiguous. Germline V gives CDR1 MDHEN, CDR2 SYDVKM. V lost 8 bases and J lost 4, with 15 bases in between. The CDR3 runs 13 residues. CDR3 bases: TGTGCCAGCCACGCGTCTGTCAAATACGAGCAGTACTTC. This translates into CASHASVKYEQYF.

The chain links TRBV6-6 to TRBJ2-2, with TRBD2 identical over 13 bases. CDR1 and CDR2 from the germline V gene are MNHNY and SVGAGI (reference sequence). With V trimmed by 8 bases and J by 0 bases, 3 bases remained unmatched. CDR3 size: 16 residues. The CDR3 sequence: CASVTSGRANTGELFF. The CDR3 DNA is TGTGCCAGCGTAACTAGCGGGAGGGCGAACACCGGGGAGCTGTTTTTT.

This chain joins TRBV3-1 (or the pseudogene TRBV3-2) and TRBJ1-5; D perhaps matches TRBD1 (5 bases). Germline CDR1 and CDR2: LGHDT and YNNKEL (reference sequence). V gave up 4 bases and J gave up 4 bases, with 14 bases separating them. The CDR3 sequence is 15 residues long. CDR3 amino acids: CASSPSGEGNQPQHF. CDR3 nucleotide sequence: TGTGCCAGCAGCCCGTCGGGGGAGGGTAATCAGCCCCAGCATTTT.

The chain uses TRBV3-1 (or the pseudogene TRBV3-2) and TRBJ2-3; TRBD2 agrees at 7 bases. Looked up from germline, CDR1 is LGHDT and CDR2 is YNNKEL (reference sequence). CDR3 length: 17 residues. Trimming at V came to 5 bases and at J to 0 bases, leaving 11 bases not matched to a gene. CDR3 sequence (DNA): TGTGCCAGCAGCTGGGGGGGTAGCGCAGCTAGCACAGATACGCAGTATTTT. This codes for CASSWGGSAASTDTQYF.

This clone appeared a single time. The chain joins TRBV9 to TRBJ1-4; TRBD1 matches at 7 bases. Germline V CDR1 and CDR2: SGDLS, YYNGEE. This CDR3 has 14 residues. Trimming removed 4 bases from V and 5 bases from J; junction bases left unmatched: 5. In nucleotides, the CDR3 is TGTGCCAGCAGCTCGACAGGGAGGAATGAAAAACTGTTTTTT. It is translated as CASSSTGRNEKLFF. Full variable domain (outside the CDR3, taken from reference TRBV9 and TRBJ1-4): DSGVTQTPKHLITATGQRVTLRCSPRSGDLSVYWYQQSLDQGLQFLIQYYNGEERAKGNILERFSAQQFPDLHSELNLSSLELGDSALYFCASSSTGRNEKLFFGSGTQLSVL.

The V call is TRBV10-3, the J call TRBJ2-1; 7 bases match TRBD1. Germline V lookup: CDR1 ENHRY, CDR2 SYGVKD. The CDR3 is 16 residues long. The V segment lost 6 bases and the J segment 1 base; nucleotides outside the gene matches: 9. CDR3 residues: CAISTGSGGSYNEQFF. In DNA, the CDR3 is TGTGCCATCAGCACGGGCTCAGGGGGATCCTACAATGAGCAGTTCTTC.

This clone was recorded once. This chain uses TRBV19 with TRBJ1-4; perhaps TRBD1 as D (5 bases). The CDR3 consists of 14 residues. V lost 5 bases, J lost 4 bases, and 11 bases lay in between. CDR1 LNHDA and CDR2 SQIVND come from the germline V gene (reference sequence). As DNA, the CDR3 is TGTGCCAGTAGTGGCGGGGCAGTTAATGAAAAACTGTTTTTT. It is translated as CASSGGAVNEKLFF.

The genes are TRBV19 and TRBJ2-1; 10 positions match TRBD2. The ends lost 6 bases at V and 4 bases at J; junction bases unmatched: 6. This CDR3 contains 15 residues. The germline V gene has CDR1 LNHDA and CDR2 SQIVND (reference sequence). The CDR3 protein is CASRQLAGQYNEQFF. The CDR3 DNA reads TGTGCCAGTAGACAACTAGCGGGACAATACAATGAGCAGTTCTTC.